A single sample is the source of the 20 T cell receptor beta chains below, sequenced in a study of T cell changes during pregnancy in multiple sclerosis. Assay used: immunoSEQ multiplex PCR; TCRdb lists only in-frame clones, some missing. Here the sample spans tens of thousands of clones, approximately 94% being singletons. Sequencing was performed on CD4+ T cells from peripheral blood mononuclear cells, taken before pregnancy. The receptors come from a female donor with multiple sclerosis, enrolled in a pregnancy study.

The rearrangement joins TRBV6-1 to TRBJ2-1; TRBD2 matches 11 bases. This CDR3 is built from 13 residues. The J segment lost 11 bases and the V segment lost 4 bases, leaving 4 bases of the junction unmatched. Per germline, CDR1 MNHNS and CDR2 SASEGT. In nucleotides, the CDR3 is TGTGCCAGCAGTGGTGGGACTAGCGGAAAGCAGTTCTTC. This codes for CASSGGTSGKQFF.

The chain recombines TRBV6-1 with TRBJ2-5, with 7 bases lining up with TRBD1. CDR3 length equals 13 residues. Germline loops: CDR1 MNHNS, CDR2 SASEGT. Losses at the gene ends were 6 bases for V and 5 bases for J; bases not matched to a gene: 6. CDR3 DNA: TGTGCCAGCAGGGACAGGTATGGGGAGACCCAGTACTTC. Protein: CASRDRYGETQYF.

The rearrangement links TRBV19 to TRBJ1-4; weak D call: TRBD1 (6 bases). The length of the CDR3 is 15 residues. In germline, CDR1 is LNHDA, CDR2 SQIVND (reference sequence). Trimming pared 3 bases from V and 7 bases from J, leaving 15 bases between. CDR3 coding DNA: TGTGCCAGTAGTATCCCAGGGGCCTTGTCTGAAAAACTGTTTTTT. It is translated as CASSIPGALSEKLFF.

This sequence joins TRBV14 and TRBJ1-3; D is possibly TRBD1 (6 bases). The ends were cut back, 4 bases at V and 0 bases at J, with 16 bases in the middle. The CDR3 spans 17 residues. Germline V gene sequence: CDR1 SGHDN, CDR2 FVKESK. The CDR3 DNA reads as TGTGCCAGCAGCCGCTATACAGGGACGGACTCTGGAAACACCATATATTTT. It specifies CASSRYTGTDSGNTIYF. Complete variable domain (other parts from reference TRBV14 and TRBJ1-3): EAGVTQFPSHSVIEKGQTVTLRCDPISGHDNLYWYRRVMGKEIKFLLHFVKESKQDESGMPNNRFLAERTGGTYSTLKVQPAELEDSGVYFCASSRYTGTDSGNTIYFGEGSWLTVV.

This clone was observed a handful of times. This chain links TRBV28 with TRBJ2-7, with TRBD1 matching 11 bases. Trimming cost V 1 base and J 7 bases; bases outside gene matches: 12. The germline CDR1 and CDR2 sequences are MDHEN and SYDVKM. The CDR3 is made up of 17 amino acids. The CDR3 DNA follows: TGTGCCAGCAGTTTATACACCCGGACAGGGGGCTATGGGGAGCAGTACTTC. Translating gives CASSLYTRTGGYGEQYF.

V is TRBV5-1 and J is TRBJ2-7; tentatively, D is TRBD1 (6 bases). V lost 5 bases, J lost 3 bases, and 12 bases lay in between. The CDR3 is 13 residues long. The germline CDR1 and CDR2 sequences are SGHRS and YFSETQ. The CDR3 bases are TGCGCCAGCAGACAGGGTTCGAACTACGAGCAGTACTTC. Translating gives CASRQGSNYEQYF.

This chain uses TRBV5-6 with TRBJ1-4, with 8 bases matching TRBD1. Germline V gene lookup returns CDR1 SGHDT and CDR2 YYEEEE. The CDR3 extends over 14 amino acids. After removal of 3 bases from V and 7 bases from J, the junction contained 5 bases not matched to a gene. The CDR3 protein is CASSSGTGFEKLFF. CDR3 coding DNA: TGTGCCAGCAGCTCGGGGACAGGATTTGAAAAACTGTTTTTT.

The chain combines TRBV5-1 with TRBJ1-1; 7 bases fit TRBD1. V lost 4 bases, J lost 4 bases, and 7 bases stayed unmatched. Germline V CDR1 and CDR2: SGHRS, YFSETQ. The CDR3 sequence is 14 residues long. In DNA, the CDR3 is TGCGCCAGCAGCGAGGGGGCAGGGAGCACTGAAGCTTTCTTT. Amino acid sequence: CASSEGAGSTEAFF.

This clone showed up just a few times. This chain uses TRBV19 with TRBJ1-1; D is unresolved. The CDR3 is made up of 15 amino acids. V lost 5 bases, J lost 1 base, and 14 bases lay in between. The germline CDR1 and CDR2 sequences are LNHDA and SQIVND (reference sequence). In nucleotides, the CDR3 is TGTGCCAGTAGTGCCCTGACTCTCCCGAACACTGAAGCTTTCTTT. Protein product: CASSALTLPNTEAFF.

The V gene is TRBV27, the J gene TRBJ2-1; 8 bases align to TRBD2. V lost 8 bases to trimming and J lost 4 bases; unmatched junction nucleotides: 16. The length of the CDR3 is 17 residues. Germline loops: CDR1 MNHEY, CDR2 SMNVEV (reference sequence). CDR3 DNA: TGTGCCAGCGCGCCCACGGGGGGACTAGTTTCTTACAATGAGCAGTTCTTC. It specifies CASAPTGGLVSYNEQFF.

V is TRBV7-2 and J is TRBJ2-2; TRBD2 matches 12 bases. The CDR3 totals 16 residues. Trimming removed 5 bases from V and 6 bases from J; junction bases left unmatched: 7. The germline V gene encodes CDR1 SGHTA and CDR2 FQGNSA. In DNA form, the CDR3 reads TGTGCCAGCAGCAGCTTAGCTAGCGGGAGGGCCGGGGAGCTGTTTTTT. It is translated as CASSSLASGRAGELFF.

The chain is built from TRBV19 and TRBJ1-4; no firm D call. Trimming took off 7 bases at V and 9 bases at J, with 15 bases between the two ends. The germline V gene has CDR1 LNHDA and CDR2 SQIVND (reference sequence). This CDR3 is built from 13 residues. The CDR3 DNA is TGTGCCAGTATAAGAACAGATAGTAAAAAACTGTTTTTT. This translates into CASIRTDSKKLFF. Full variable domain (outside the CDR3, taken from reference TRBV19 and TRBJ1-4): DGGITQSPKYLFRKEGQNVTLSCEQNLNHDAMYWYRQDPGQGLRLIYYSQIVNDFQKGDIAEGYSVSREKKESFPLTVTSAQKNPTAFYLCASIRTDSKKLFFGSGTQLSVL.

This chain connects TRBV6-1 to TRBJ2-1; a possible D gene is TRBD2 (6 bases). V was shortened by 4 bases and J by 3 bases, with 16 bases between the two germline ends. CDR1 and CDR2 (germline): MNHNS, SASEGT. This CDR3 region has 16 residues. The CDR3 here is CASSAPRAGSYNEQFF. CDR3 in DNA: TGTGCCAGCAGTGCCCCTCGCGCGGGGAGCTACAATGAGCAGTTCTTC.

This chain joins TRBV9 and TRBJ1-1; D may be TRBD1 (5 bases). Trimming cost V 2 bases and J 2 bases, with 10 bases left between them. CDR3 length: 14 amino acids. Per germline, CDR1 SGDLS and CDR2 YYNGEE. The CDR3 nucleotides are TGTGCCAGCAGCGTGATGACAGCAAACACTGAAGCTTTCTTT. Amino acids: CASSVMTANTEAFF.

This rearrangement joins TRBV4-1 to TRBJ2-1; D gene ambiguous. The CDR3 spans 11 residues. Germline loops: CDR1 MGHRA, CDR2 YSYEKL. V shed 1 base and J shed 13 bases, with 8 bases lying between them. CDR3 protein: CASSQGLSQFF. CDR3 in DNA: TGCGCCAGCAGCCAAGGACTTTCTCAGTTCTTC.

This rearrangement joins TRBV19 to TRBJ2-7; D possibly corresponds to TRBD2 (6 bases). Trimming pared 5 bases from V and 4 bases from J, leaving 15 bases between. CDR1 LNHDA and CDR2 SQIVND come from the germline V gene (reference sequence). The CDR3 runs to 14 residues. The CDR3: CASSDGTSRYEQYF. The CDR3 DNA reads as TGTGCCAGTAGTGACGGAACTAGCAGGTACGAGCAGTACTTC.

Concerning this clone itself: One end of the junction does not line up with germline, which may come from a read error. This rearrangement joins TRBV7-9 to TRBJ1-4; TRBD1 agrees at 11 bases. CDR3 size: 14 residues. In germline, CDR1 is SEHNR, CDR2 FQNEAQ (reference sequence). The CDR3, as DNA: TGTGCCGGCAGAGGGACAGGGGGTAGTGAAAAACTGTTTTTT. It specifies CAGRGTGGSEKLFF.

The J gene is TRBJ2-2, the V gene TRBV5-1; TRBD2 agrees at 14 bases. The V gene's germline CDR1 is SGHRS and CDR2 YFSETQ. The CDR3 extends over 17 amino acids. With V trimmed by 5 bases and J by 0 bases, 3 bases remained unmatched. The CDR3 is CASRTGLAGANTGELFF. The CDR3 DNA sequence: TGCGCCAGCAGGACGGGACTAGCGGGGGCGAACACCGGGGAGCTGTTTTTT.

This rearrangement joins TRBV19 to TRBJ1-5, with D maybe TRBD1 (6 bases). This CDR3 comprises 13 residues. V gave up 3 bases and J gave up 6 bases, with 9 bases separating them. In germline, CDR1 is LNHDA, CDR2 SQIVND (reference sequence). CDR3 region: CASSIGGAQPQHF. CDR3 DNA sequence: TGTGCCAGTAGTATCGGGGGGGCTCAGCCCCAGCATTTT.

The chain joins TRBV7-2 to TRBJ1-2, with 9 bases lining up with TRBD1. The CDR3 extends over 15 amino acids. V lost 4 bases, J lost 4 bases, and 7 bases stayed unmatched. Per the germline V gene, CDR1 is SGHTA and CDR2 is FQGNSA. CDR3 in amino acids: CASSSGTGRSYGYTF. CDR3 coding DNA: TGTGCCAGCAGCTCTGGGACAGGGAGGAGCTATGGCTACACCTTC. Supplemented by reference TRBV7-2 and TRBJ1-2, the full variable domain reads GAGVSQSPSNKVTEKGKDVELRCDPISGHTALYWYRQSLGQGLEFLIYFQGNSAPDKSGLPSDRFSAERTGGSVSTLTIQRTQQEDSAVYLCASSSGTGRSYGYTFGSGTRLTVV.